This T cell receptor beta chain is from a study of blood T cell repertoires in COVID-19. Whole-study context: PBMCs, B-cell-depleted T cells, or T cells were the source of the cDNA or gDNA that made up the material.

In its sample, this clone was seen a few times. The assay was immunoSEQ multiplex PCR, and TCRdb's table has in-frame clones only and misses some. The table includes under 150,000 clones, approximately 81% detected once. Germline V lookup: CDR1 MRHNA, CDR2 SNTAGT. V was cut by 0 bases and J by 8 bases, with 17 bases left in between. The CDR3 is made up of 16 amino acids. The chain employs TRBV6-4 and TRBJ2-1, with D possibly being TRBD1 (6 bases). This TCR was sampled from a man aged 40-55 years with acute or convalescent COVID-19. The sequenced material came from peripheral blood. CDR3 DNA: TGTGCCAGCAGTGACTCTGTCTCGGCAGGGGTGGATGAGCAGTTCTTC. Translating it yields CASSDSVSAGVDEQFF.